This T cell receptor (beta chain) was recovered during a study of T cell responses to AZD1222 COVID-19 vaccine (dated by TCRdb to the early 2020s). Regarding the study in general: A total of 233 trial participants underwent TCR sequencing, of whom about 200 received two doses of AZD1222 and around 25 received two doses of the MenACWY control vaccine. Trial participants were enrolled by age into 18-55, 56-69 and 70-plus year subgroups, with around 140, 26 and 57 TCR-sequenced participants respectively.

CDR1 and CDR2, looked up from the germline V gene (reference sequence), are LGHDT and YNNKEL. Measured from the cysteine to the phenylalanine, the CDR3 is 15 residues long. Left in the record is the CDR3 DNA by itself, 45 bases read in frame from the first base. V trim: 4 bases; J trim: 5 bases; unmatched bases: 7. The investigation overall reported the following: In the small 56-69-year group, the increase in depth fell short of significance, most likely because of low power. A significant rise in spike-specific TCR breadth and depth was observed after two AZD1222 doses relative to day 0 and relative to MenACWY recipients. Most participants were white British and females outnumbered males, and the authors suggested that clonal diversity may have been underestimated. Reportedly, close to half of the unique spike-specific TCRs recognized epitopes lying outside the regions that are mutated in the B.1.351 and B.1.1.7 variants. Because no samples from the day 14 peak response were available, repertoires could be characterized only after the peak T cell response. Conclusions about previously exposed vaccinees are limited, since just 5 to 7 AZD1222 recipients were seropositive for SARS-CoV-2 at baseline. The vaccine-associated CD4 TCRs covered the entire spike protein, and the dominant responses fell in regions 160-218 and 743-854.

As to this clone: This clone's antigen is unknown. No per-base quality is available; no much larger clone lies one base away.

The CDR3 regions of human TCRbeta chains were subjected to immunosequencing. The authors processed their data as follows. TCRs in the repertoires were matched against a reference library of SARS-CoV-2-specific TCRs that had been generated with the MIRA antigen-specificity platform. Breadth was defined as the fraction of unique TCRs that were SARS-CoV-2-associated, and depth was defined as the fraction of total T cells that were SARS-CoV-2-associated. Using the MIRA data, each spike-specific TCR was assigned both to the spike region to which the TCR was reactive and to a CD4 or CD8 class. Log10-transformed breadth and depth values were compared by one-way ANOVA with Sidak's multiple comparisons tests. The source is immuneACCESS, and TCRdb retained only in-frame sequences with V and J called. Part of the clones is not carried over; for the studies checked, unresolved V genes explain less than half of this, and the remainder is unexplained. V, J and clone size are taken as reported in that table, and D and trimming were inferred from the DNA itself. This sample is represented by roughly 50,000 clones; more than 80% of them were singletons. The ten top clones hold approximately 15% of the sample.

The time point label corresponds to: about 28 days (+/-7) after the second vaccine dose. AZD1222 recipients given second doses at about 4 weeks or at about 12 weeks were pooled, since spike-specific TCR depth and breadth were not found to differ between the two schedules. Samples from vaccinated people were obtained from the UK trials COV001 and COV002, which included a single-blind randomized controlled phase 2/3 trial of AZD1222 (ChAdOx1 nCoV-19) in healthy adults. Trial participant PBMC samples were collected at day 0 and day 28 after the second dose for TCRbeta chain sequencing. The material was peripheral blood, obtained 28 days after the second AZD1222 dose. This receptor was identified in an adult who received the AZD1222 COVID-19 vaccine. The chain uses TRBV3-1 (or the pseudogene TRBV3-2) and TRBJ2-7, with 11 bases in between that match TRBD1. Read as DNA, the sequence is TGTGCCAGCAGCCCCTGGACAGGGGGCAGAGACGAGCAGTACTTC. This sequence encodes CASSPWTGGRDEQYF.